Listed here is a single T cell receptor (beta chain). This sample is drawn from a study of blood T cell repertoires in COVID-19. Study summary: Whether acute or convalescent, the COVID-19 samples came from the United States, Italy and Spain. From T cells, B-cell-depleted T cells, or PBMCs came the material, which was cDNA or gDNA.

In the source study's methods: Estimates of nucleated cell counts were drawn from the amplification of reference gene primers. TCRdb's table, derived via immunoSEQ multiplex PCR, lists solely in-frame clones and lacks some. V and J calls and clone size are as listed in that table; D and trimming were resolved from the DNA. The table shows approximately 100,000 clones, with about 85% occurring only once. Material: peripheral blood. The TCR was taken from a man aged 65-85 years with acute or convalescent COVID-19.

CDR3: CASSGQGVEQFF. The CDR3 coding sequence is TGCGCCAGCAGCGGACAGGGTGTCGAGCAGTTCTTC. The chain uses TRBV5-1 and TRBJ2-1; 8 bases are a match to TRBD1. CDR3 size: 12 residues. Losses at the gene ends were 4 bases for V and 10 bases for J; bases not matched to a gene: 4. The germline V gene encodes CDR1 SGHRS and CDR2 YFSETQ.